This is a list of T cell receptor beta chains from one sample in a study of cytomegalovirus exposure and HLA in healthy donors. Generated by immunoSEQ multiplex PCR, the TCRdb table keeps only in-frame clones and is missing some. The sample contains 100,000 or so clones, 75% to 90% of which appear only once. The sample consisted of PBMCs. The source is a man between 25 and 39 years old in good health and CMV-seropositive. Both conserved end residues are part of each CDR3. A D gene is named only where the DNA matches it firmly. Clone size, where shown, is once, few, many, or a class for clones that have expanded.

d_gene	abundance	v_gene	j_gene	CDR3aa
-	-	TRBV30	TRBJ1-1	CAWSPGVNTEAFF
-	-	TRBV5-6	TRBJ1-1	CASSLGVRGEASTEAFF
TRBD1	-	TRBV6-5	-	CASKMTGANYEQYF
TRBD1	-	TRBV19	TRBJ1-1	CATGDREDTEAFF
-	-	TRBV5-1	TRBJ2-5	CASSLAVGGSAKTQYF
-	few	TRBV7-9	TRBJ2-7	CASSFAGPPGYEQYF
-	many	TRBV2	TRBJ2-3	CASSTGYRGTDTQYF
-	-	TRBV5-6	TRBJ2-2	CASTGGRTGELFF
TRBD1	-	TRBV13	TRBJ2-5	CASGDVGTGGTETQYF
TRBD2	-	TRBV29-1	TRBJ2-3	CSVERAGRGTDTQYF
TRBD1	-	TRBV18	TRBJ1-1	CASSSEDRGIPEAFF
-	-	TRBV19	TRBJ1-2	CASSTVSDRYGYTF
-	-	TRBV30	TRBJ1-5	CAWSGAGLNQPQHF
TRBD2	once	TRBV15	TRBJ2-7	CATSRDSGVRREQYF
TRBD1	once	TRBV6-5	TRBJ2-5	CASNRYGTGEETQYF
TRBD1	-	TRBV19	TRBJ1-1	CASSIDSRGQVNTEAFF
TRBD1	-	TRBV5-1	TRBJ2-7	CASSLGTGANEQYF
TRBD1	-	TRBV12-5	TRBJ1-6	CASGPTGAYNSPLHF
-	-	TRBV25-1	TRBJ1-1	CASSDWEDTEAFF
TRBD1	-	TRBV10-2	TRBJ1-2	CASSLQGARGYTF
-	-	TRBV5-4	TRBJ1-1	CASSPRLWAGEGTEAFF
TRBD2	-	TRBV2	TRBJ2-1	CASTHGLRGGSNEQFF
-	-	TRBV27	TRBJ1-1	CASSYGVEVGTEAFF
-	-	TRBV27	TRBJ1-4	CASSLSREATNEKLFF
TRBD1	-	TRBV19	TRBJ1-1	CASVDRADTEAFF
-	few	TRBV15	TRBJ2-2	CATSRDRGGGGGELFF
TRBD2	-	TRBV7-2	TRBJ2-1	CASSLDPKTSGGAFEQFF
-	once	TRBV19	TRBJ2-5	CASSITGLQETQYF
TRBD1	once	TRBV7-2	TRBJ2-3	CASSLEGRTGADTQYF
TRBD1	-	TRBV10-3	TRBJ2-7	CAISDSMTGEPYEQYF
-	-	TRBV7-8	TRBJ1-5	CASTLEPRDYNQPQHF
-	-	TRBV6-1	TRBJ1-1	CASSDRLDRREGAFF
TRBD1	once	TRBV7-8	TRBJ2-5	CASSLITGTGWETQYF
-	-	TRBV2	TRBJ2-2	CASSVVPNTGELFF
TRBD1	-	TRBV9	TRBJ1-2	CASSPTLQGGYTF
TRBD1	-	TRBV5-1	TRBJ1-3	CASSFNTGEAGNTIYF
TRBD1	-	TRBV19	TRBJ1-5	CASSSRTGAFNQPQHF
-	-	TRBV11-2	TRBJ2-5	CASSLEFNLQETQYF
-	-	TRBV29-1	TRBJ2-3	CSDRTQGDTQYF
-	-	TRBV14	TRBJ2-3	CASSQVSGEVSDTQYF
TRBD1	-	TRBV6-1	TRBJ2-1	CASNRDRGYNEQFF
TRBD1	once	TRBV10-3	TRBJ1-1	CATRDRVNTEAFF
-	-	TRBV6-6	TRBJ1-5	CASSYATGLHF
-	-	TRBV6-1	TRBJ2-3	CASSDQGQSTDTQYF
-	once	TRBV6-5	TRBJ1-1	CASRTGTPHTEAFF
TRBD1	-	TRBV19	TRBJ1-4	CASKAGGNEKLFF
-	-	TRBV10-2	TRBJ2-2	CASRQSANTGELFF
-	-	TRBV9	TRBJ2-2	CASSVRAGSKTGELFF
TRBD1	-	TRBV6-1	TRBJ2-1	CASSVLAQGANEQFF
TRBD1	once	TRBV6-5	TRBJ2-2	CASSSPGQGNTGELFF
-	-	TRBV7-9	TRBJ2-7	CASSPSGNEQYF